This T cell receptor (beta chain) comes out of a study of T cell responses to AZD1222 COVID-19 vaccine. Produced via immunoSEQ multiplex PCR; TCRdb's table is partial and in-frame only. The sample contains about 67,000 clones, roughly 80% of which appear only once. The germline V gene encodes CDR1 SGHRS and CDR2 YFSETQ. Trimming at V came to 4 bases and at J to 8 bases, leaving 13 bases not matched to a gene. The CDR3 runs 17 residues. The gene calls are TRBV5-1 and TRBJ1-4; 11 nucleotides align to TRBD1. The source is an adult who received the AZD1222 COVID-19 vaccine. Specimen: peripheral blood, collected 28 days after the second AZD1222 dose. As DNA, the CDR3 is TGCGCCAGCAGCACCGGGACAGGGGGTAAGCGAGTCGAAAAACTGTTTTTT. This codes for CASSTGTGGKRVEKLFF.